What follows is one TCR beta chain and its context. Its antigen is unidentified. Profiling relied on immunoSEQ multiplex PCR, and the TCRdb table lists in-frame clones only, not all of them. The repertoire includes some 88,000 clones, approximately 96% of them detected once, and about 0.8% sits in the top ten. This sample is part of a study of cytomegalovirus exposure and HLA in healthy donors. Overall study results and limits: Rare sequences made up most TCRs, while some public TCRs were found in many donors.

Trimming stripped 2 bases from V and 3 bases from J, with 15 bases between. There are 16 residues in the CDR3. From germline, CDR1 is MNHNS and CDR2 SASEGT. The specimen sequenced was PBMCs. The receptor was isolated from a man aged 18 to 30 in good health and CMV-seronegative. The rearrangement joins TRBV6-1 to TRBJ2-3; D might be TRBD2 (6 bases). The CDR3 loop reads CASSESWAGRTDTQYF. CDR3 in DNA: TGTGCCAGCAGTGAATCTTGGGCGGGAAGGACAGATACGCAGTATTTT.